The 28 T cell receptor beta chains below come from one sample, sequenced in a study of blood T cell repertoires in COVID-19 (dated by TCRdb to 2019 to 2021). Library prep was done by the immunoSEQ multiplex PCR assay. TCRdb retrieved this table from immuneACCESS and kept in-frame rearrangements only. Not all clones are present; in checked studies, unresolved V genes account for under half, and no reason is known for the remainder. A total of 110,000 to 150,000 clones appear in this sample, 84% of them only once. Approximately 1.6% of the sample is taken by the ten largest. The sequencing input was PBMCs or T cells enriched from blood (not recorded which). Receptors were obtained from a woman aged 18-29 years who had been exposed to COVID-19.

This clone was counted only a few times. The chain has TRBV7-2 and TRBJ2-3; 11 nucleotides line up with TRBD2. The CDR3 spans 17 residues. With V trimmed by 5 bases and J by 1 base, 8 bases remained unmatched. Germline V gene lookup returns CDR1 SGHTA and CDR2 FQGNSA. The CDR3 sequence is CASSAGGTSGGTDTQYF. The CDR3 DNA follows: TGTGCCAGCAGCGCCGGTGGGACTAGCGGAGGCACAGATACGCAGTATTTT.

V and J are TRBV7-2 and TRBJ1-1, with 12 positions matching TRBD1. Germline-derived CDR1 and CDR2 are SGHTA and FQGNSA. The ends lost 4 bases at V and 3 bases at J; junction bases unmatched: 3. This CDR3 is built from 15 residues. The CDR3 DNA reads as TGTGCCAGCAGCTCAGGGACAGGGGGCTACACTGAAGCTTTCTTT. The encoded protein is CASSSGTGGYTEAFF.

This clone was observed once. The rearrangement joins TRBV19 to TRBJ1-2, with D possibly TRBD1 on 6 matching bases. Germline assignment: CDR1 LNHDA and CDR2 SQIVND (reference sequence). Trimming removed 7 bases at V and 9 bases at J, with 18 bases between. The CDR3 contains 13 residues. The CDR3 here is CASTKGQIGSYTF. CDR3 DNA sequence: TGTGCCAGTACCAAAGGACAGATTGGAAGCTACACCTTC.

The chain uses TRBV18 and TRBJ2-5, with D possibly TRBD2 on 6 matching bases. The V gene lost 3 bases and the J gene lost 3 bases, with 14 bases spanning the gap. The germline V gene encodes CDR1 KGHSH and CDR2 LQKENI. The CDR3 contains 15 residues. The CDR3 loop reads CASSPPNRGKETQYF. DNA for the CDR3: TGTGCCAGCTCACCTCCCAATCGGGGGAAAGAGACCCAGTACTTC.

J is TRBJ2-3 and V is TRBV2; 8 bases match TRBD1. The CDR3 spans 15 residues. Germline V gives CDR1 SNHLY, CDR2 FYNNEI. Unmatched junction bases numbered 5, after V lost 6 bases and J lost 0 bases. CDR3 sequence: CASSWTGTSTDTQYF. CDR3 nucleotide sequence: TGTGCCAGCAGCTGGACAGGGACTAGCACAGATACGCAGTATTTT.

V is TRBV4-1 and J is TRBJ1-1; 8 bases are shared with TRBD1. CDR1 and CDR2 (germline): MGHRA, YSYEKL. The V and J ends lost 7 bases and 3 bases, in that order; junction bases with no gene match: 10. The CDR3 runs 15 residues. CDR3 nucleotide sequence: TGCGCCAGCAACCGCGGACAGGGAGGTTACACTGAAGCTTTCTTT. This encodes CASNRGQGGYTEAFF.

The V gene is TRBV27, the J gene TRBJ1-2, with 8 bases that match TRBD1. The CDR3 is 16 residues long. Germline lookup yields CDR1 MNHEY and CDR2 SMNVEV (reference sequence). With V trimmed by 2 bases and J by 3 bases, 8 bases remained unmatched. As DNA, the CDR3 is TGTGCCAGCAGTTTAGTGGGACAGGTGGGCGACTATGGCTACACCTTC. Encoded protein: CASSLVGQVGDYGYTF.

The chain joins TRBV19 to TRBJ1-5; D call uncertain. Germline V gene lookup returns CDR1 LNHDA and CDR2 SQIVND (reference sequence). The CDR3 runs to 18 residues. V lost 0 bases to trimming and J lost 3 bases, with 18 bases between them. CDR3 nucleotides: TGTGCCAGTAGTATAGATCAAATCGTTGAGGACTACAATCAGCCCCAGCATTTT. Encoded protein: CASSIDQIVEDYNQPQHF.

The V and J genes are TRBV5-1 and TRBJ1-1; tentatively, D is TRBD1 (6 bases). The CDR3 loop spans 14 amino acids. Germline V gene sequence: CDR1 SGHRS, CDR2 YFSETQ. V was clipped by 3 bases and J by 1 base, with 10 bases between them. The CDR3 DNA reads as TGCGCCAGCAGCTGGGACACAAGGAACACTGAAGCTTTCTTT. Its protein is CASSWDTRNTEAFF.

This chain connects TRBV1 to TRBJ2-4; TRBD2 is the table's D call and was not checked against the DNA. TRBV1 represents a pseudogene. The CDR3 consists of 21 residues. CDR3 sequence (DNA): TGCACCAGCAGCCAAGATACCCCCCGGGTAGCGGGAGATAAAGCCAAAAACATTCAGTACTTC. Residues: CTSSQDTPRVAGDKAKNIQYF.

The chain uses TRBV4-3 and TRBJ2-7, with 9 bases fitting TRBD1. In germline, CDR1 is LGHNA, CDR2 YSLEER. CDR3 length equals 16 residues. V lost 0 bases and J lost 4; bases outside the gene matches: 7. CDR3 DNA sequence: TGCGCCAGCAGCCAAGATTCGGGACAGGGTGTTTACGAGCAGTACTTC. Translated, it gives CASSQDSGQGVYEQYF.

The V and J genes are TRBV19 and TRBJ1-5, with 8 bases fitting TRBD1. With 1 base clipped from V and 5 bases from J, the junction kept 7 bases outside the gene matches. CDR1 and CDR2 from the germline V gene are LNHDA and SQIVND (reference sequence). This CDR3 contains 16 residues. The CDR3 nucleotides read TGTGCCAGTAGTATAGTCGGGACAGGAGGGCATCAGCCCCAGCATTTT. Its translation is CASSIVGTGGHQPQHF.

The gene calls are TRBV7-3 and TRBJ1-1, with D tentatively TRBD1 (5 bases). CDR1 is SGHTA and CDR2 is FQGTGA in the germline V gene. Trimming removed 0 bases from V and 6 bases from J, with 11 bases in between. The CDR3 has 14 amino acids. In DNA form, the CDR3 reads TGTGCCAGCAGCTTAACGGGCAGGGCGTCTGAAGCTTTCTTT. This sequence encodes CASSLTGRASEAFF.

V gene TRBV27 combines with J gene TRBJ1-1; D might be TRBD1 (6 bases). V lost 5 bases, J lost 5 bases, and 15 bases lay in between. Germline V CDR1 and CDR2: MNHEY, SMNVEV (reference sequence). CDR3 size: 14 residues. The CDR3 protein is CASSPGHGITEAFF. The DNA of the CDR3 is TGTGCCAGCAGTCCGGGACACGGGATAACTGAAGCTTTCTTT.

This clone was observed a handful of times. A junction end diverges from the germline sequence, so it may reflect a read error. The chain employs TRBV30 and TRBJ1-5; D not resolved. In germline, CDR1 is GTSNPN, CDR2 SVGIG (reference sequence). The CDR3 extends over 13 amino acids. The CDR3 loop reads CAWSNREYQPQHF. The CDR3 nucleotides read TGTGCCTGGAGCAATAGGGAGTATCAACCCCAGCATTTT.

V and J are TRBV30 and TRBJ1-1; no reliable D call. Germline V gives CDR1 GTSNPN, CDR2 SVGIG (reference sequence). Trimming left V 3 bases short and J 0 bases short, with 5 bases between. The CDR3 has 12 residues. The CDR3 protein is CAWSTLNTEAFF. Written as DNA, the CDR3 is TGTGCCTGGAGCACTCTGAACACTGAAGCTTTCTTT.

The genes are TRBV19 and TRBJ2-1; 11 positions match TRBD2. The CDR3 loop spans 15 amino acids. V lost 6 bases and J lost 2; bases outside the gene matches: 3. Per germline, CDR1 LNHDA and CDR2 SQIVND (reference sequence). CDR3 DNA: TGTGCCAGTAGGGGGGGACTAGCGGCCTACAATGAGCAGTTCTTC. It specifies CASRGGLAAYNEQFF. Filled out from reference TRBV19 and TRBJ2-1, the complete variable domain reads DGGITQSPKYLFRKEGQNVTLSCEQNLNHDAMYWYRQDPGQGLRLIYYSQIVNDFQKGDIAEGYSVSREKKESFPLTVTSAQKNPTAFYLCASRGGLAAYNEQFFGPGTRLTVL.

The chain recombines TRBV14 with TRBJ1-1; D is ambiguous. V was trimmed by 0 bases and J by 4 bases, leaving 9 bases between them. This CDR3 has 14 residues. Germline V gene lookup returns CDR1 SGHDN and CDR2 FVKESK. The chain's CDR3 is CASSQDHRGTEAFF. The DNA for the CDR3 is TGTGCCAGCAGCCAAGACCACCGGGGCACTGAAGCTTTCTTT. Supplemented by reference TRBV14 and TRBJ1-1, the full variable domain reads EAGVTQFPSHSVIEKGQTVTLRCDPISGHDNLYWYRRVMGKEIKFLLHFVKESKQDESGMPNNRFLAERTGGTYSTLKVQPAELEDSGVYFCASSQDHRGTEAFFGQGTRLTVV.

The chain couples TRBV27 to TRBJ2-6; a weak D match, TRBD1 (6 bases). This CDR3 is 12 amino acids long. With 6 bases removed from V and 9 bases from J, the gap between germline ends came to 9 bases. CDR1 and CDR2 from the germline V gene are MNHEY and SMNVEV (reference sequence). The CDR3 nucleotides are TGTGCCAGCAGGCAGGGGTACAACGTCCTGACTTTC. It is translated as CASRQGYNVLTF.

The chain joins TRBV7-8 to TRBJ1-1; D remains unclear. V lost 5 bases and J lost 4, with 8 bases in between. Germline assignment: CDR1 SGHVS and CDR2 FQNEAQ. There are 12 residues in the CDR3. DNA for the CDR3: TGTGCCAGCAGCGGCCCCACCACTGAAGCTTTCTTT. Protein: CASSGPTTEAFF.

The chain links TRBV5-1 to TRBJ2-3; 7 nucleotides match TRBD2. The V and J ends lost 2 bases and 4 bases, in that order; junction bases with no gene match: 4. This CDR3 comprises 14 residues. Germline CDR1 SGHRS, CDR2 YFSETQ. For the CDR3, the DNA is TGCGCCAGCAGCTTTGCGGGAGTGTCAGATACGCAGTATTTT. Translation: CASSFAGVSDTQYF.

CDR3 in amino acids: CASSQRPDSHFSGNTIYF. The CDR3 DNA sequence: TGTGCCAGCAGCCAACGTCCGGACAGCCACTTCTCTGGAAACACCATATATTTT. This chain connects TRBV3-1 (or the pseudogene TRBV3-2) to TRBJ1-3, with D possibly matching TRBD1 (6 bases). CDR1 LGHDT and CDR2 YNNKEL come from the germline V gene (reference sequence). The CDR3 has 18 amino acids. The germline V and J ends were trimmed by 2 bases and 0 bases, with 17 bases remaining between them.

CDR3 DNA: TGTGCCAGCTCCCCGGGACAACCCTATGGCTACACCTTC. Protein sequence: CASSPGQPYGYTF. The rearrangement uses TRBV18 and TRBJ1-2; weak D call: TRBD1 (6 bases). Trimming cost V 6 bases and J 4 bases, with 12 bases left between them. Germline V lookup: CDR1 KGHSH, CDR2 LQKENI. The CDR3 runs to 13 residues.

The chain has TRBV5-6 and TRBJ2-7, with 7 bases lining up with TRBD2. V lost 2 bases and J lost 1; bases outside the gene matches: 9. This CDR3 spans 16 amino acids. Germline V gives CDR1 SGHDT, CDR2 YYEEEE. Here the CDR3 reads CASSLSRGRESYEQYF. CDR3 in DNA: TGTGCCAGCAGCTTATCCCGAGGGAGGGAGTCCTACGAGCAGTACTTC.

The rearrangement uses TRBV10-3 and TRBJ2-1, with D uncertain. V shed 4 bases and J shed 1 base, with 8 bases lying between them. The CDR3 extends over 14 amino acids. Germline CDR1 ENHRY, CDR2 SYGVKD. The CDR3 nucleotides read TGTGCCATCAGTGCCCGGTCGTCCTACAATGAGCAGTTCTTC. As protein: CAISARSSYNEQFF.

This clone was recorded a few times. This sequence joins TRBV30 and TRBJ2-2; possibly TRBD1 for D (6 bases). Deletions cut 8 bases from V and 1 base from J, with 11 bases between. Germline V CDR1 and CDR2: GTSNPN, SVGIG (reference sequence). This CDR3 spans 13 amino acids. CDR3 nucleotides: TGTGCCAGAGCGACAGGGAACACCGGGGAGCTGTTTTTT. This gives the protein CARATGNTGELFF.

This chain uses TRBV12-3 or TRBV12-4 with TRBJ1-1; D not certain. The CDR3 covers 11 residues. With 7 bases removed from V and 1 base from J, the gap between germline ends came to 4 bases. The CDR3, as DNA: TGTGCCAGCACCCGGAACACTGAAGCTTTCTTT. As protein: CASTRNTEAFF.

The gene calls are TRBV9 and TRBJ2-1; TRBD2 aligns across 10 bases. The CDR3 totals 15 residues. The V and J ends lost 2 bases and 3 bases, in that order; junction bases with no gene match: 2. Germline lookup yields CDR1 SGDLS and CDR2 YYNGEE. The CDR3 DNA is TGTGCCAGCAGCGTCCTAGCGGGAGACTACAATGAGCAGTTCTTC. Its translation is CASSVLAGDYNEQFF.